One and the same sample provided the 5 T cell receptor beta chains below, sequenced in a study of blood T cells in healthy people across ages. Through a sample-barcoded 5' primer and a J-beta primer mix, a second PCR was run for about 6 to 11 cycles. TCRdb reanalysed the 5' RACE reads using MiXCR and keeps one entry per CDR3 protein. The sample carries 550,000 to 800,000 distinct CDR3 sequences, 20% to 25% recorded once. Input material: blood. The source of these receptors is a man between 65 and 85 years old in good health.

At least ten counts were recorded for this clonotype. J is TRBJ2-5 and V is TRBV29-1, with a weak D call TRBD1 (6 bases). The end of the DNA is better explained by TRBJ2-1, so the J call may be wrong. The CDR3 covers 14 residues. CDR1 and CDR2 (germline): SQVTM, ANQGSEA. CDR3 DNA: TGCAGCGTTAGTTCGACAGGCCCCCCAGGAGAGCAGTTCTTC. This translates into CSVSSTGPPGEQFF.

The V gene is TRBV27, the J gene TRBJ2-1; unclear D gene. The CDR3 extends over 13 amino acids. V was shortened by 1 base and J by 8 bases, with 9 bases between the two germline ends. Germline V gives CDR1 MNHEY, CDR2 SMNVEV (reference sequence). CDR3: CASSLYSEYEQFF. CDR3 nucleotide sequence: TGTGCCAGCAGTTTATATTCAGAGTATGAGCAGTTCTTC.

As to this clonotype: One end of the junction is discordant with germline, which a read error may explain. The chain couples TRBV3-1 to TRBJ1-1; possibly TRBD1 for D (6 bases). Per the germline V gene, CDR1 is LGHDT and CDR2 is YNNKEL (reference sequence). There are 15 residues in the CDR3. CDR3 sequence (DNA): TGTGCCAGCAGCCAAGAGACAGGCCGGATAGACGAAGCTTCCTTT. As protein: CASSQETGRIDEASF.

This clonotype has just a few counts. The CDR3 region is CSARDWRGDHGTQYF. CDR3 coding DNA: TGCAGTGCTAGAGATTGGAGGGGGGACCACGGGACCCAGTACTTC. This rearrangement joins TRBV20-1 to TRBJ2-5; D is tentatively TRBD1 or TRBD2 (6 bases each). The ends were cut back, 0 bases at V and 7 bases at J, with 18 bases in the middle. Germline CDR1 and CDR2: DFQATT and SNEGSKA (reference sequence). The CDR3 is made up of 15 amino acids.

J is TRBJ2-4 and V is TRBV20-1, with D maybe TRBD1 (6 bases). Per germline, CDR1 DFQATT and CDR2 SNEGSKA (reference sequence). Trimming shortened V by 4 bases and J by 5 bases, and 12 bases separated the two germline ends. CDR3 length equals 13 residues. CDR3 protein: CSAIARTENIQYF. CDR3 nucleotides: TGCAGTGCTATAGCGAGGACAGAAAACATTCAGTACTTC.